This T cell receptor beta chain appears in the sequencing data of a study of T cell responses to AZD1222 COVID-19 vaccine. The CDR3 loop spans 15 amino acids. V was trimmed by 4 bases and J by 5 bases, leaving 17 bases between them. CDR1 is SGHRS, CDR2 YFSETQ, per germline. Findings and limits, study-wide: The CD4 TCRs associated with vaccination extended across spike and predominated at 160-218 and 743-854. An increase in Spike-specific TCR breadth and depth was observed after two AZD1222 doses.

This clone has a handful of counts. Its antigen is undetermined. Assay used: immunoSEQ multiplex PCR; TCRdb lists only in-frame clones, some missing. The sample consists of 68,000 or so clones, almost 90% of them appearing once. The TCR comes from an adult in good health. The J gene is TRBJ2-3, the V gene TRBV5-1; possibly TRBD2 for D (6 bases). This specimen consisted of peripheral blood, obtained on day 0 of AZD1222 vaccination. For the CDR3, the DNA is TGCGCCAGCAGCACGGGACTGGGTGTTGGAGATACGCAGTATTTT. Translation: CASSTGLGVGDTQYF.